This TCR beta chain was sequenced for a study of siplizumab effects on memory and regulatory T cells. Overall study findings and caveats: Contribution to the alloresponse seemed major for naive T cells, which also seemed more diverse than memory cells. Poor capture below about 10^-5 frequency left most alloreactive clones unmapped to unstimulated subsets.

In regard to this clone: Antigen: not known.

Each sample had roughly 10^5 TCR templates assayed. Some clones are missing from TCRdb's copy, which holds only in-frame ones; the method was immunoSEQ multiplex PCR. The top ten clones hold 0.16% of a sample with some 120,000 clones, around 93% of them seen once. CDR1 is SGHVS, CDR2 FNYEAQ, per germline. The germline V and J ends were trimmed by 6 bases and 4 bases, with 15 bases remaining between them. This CDR3 has 15 amino acids. Sequencing used non-Treg CD4+ T cells sorted from blood. The sequence came from a human donor in good health. The chain employs TRBV7-6 and TRBJ2-2; TRBD1 is a possible D gene (7 bases). The CDR3 DNA reads TGTGCCAGCAGTCTCTCCCAGGGGGGCACCGGGGAGCTGTTTTTT. Translating gives CASSLSQGGTGELFF.